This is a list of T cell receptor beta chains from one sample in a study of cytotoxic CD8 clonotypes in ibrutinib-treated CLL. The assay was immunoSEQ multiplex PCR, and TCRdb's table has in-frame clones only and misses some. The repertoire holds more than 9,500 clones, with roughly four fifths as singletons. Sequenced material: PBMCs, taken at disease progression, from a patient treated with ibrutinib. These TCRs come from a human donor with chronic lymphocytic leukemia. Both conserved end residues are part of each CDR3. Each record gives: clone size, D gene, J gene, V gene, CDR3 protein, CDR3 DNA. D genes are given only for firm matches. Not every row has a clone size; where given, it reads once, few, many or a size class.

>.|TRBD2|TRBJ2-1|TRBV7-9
CASSTRLAGQGEQFF
TGTGCCAGCAGCACACGACTAGCGGGCCAAGGGGAGCAGTTCTTC
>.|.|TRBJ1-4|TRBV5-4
CASSLDPNEKLFF
TGTGCCAGCAGCTTGGATCCTAATGAAAAACTGTTTTTT
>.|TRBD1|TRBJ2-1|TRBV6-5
CASSSWDRGHNEQFF
TGTGCCAGCTCCAGCTGGGACAGGGGCCACAATGAGCAGTTCTTC
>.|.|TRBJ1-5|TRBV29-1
CSVREGFQPQHF
TGCAGCGTTCGTGAAGGGTTTCAGCCCCAGCATTTT
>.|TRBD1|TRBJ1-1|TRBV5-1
CASSADRGQWAEAFF
TGCGCCAGCAGCGCCGACAGGGGGCAATGGGCTGAAGCTTTCTTT
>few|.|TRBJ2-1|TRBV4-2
CASSQSDSPDEQFF
TGTGCCAGCAGCCAATCGGACTCCCCTGATGAGCAGTTCTTC
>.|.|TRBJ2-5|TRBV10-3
CATRGAETQYF
TGTGCCACCCGGGGGGCTGAGACCCAGTACTTC
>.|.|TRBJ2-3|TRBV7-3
CASSFGRGTDTQYF
TGTGCCAGCAGCTTTGGACGGGGCACAGATACGCAGTATTTT
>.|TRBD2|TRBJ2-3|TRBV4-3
CASSQTSSTDTQYF
TGCGCCAGCAGCCAGACTAGCAGCACAGATACGCAGTATTTT
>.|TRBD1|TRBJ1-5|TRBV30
CAWSRGEDQPQHF
TGTGCCTGGAGCAGGGGGGAAGATCAGCCCCAGCATTTT
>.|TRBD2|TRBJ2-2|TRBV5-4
CASSVTGGATGELFF
TGTGCCAGCAGTGTGACGGGGGGTGCGACCGGGGAGCTGTTTTTT
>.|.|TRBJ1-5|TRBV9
CASSVEVGEQPQHF
TGTGCCAGCAGCGTAGAAGTAGGGGAACAGCCCCAGCATTTT
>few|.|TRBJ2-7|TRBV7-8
CASSLALVEQYF
TGTGCCAGCAGCTTAGCGCTGGTCGAGCAGTACTTC
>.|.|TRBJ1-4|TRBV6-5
CASSSTTGATNEKLFF
TGTGCCAGCAGTTCTACGACAGGTGCAACTAATGAAAAACTGTTTTTT
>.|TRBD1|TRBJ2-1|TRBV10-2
CATKRTGTGVVNEQFF
TGCGCCACCAAAAGAACCGGGACAGGGGTTGTCAATGAGCAGTTCTTC
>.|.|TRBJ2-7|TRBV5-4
CASSGSGGTLGDEQYF
TGTGCCAGCAGCGGGAGCGGAGGGACACTTGGGGACGAGCAGTACTTC
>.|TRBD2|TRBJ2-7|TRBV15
CATSRDRLAGEQYF
TGTGCCACCAGCAGAGATCGACTAGCGGGCGAGCAGTACTTC
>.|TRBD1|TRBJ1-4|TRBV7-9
CASSPNRGRNEKLFF
TGTGCCAGCAGCCCCAACAGGGGTCGGAATGAAAAACTGTTTTTT
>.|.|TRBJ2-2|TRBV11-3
CASSLSGDTGELFF
TGTGCCAGCAGCTTATCGGGAGATACCGGGGAGCTGTTTTTT
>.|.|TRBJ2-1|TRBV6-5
CASPGPSYNEQFF
TGTGCCAGCCCAGGACCGAGCTACAATGAGCAGTTCTTC
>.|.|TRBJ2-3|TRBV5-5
CASSYTVGTDTQYF
TGTGCCAGCAGCTATACAGTGGGCACAGATACGCAGTATTTT
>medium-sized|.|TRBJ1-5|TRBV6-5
CASSIDSYQPQHF
TGTGCCAGCAGTATCGACAGTTATCAGCCCCAGCATTTT
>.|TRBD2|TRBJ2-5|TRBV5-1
CASSRLAVKETQYF
TGCGCCAGCAGCCGGCTAGCGGTTAAAGAGACCCAGTACTTC
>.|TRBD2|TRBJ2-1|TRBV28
CASRTSGNNEQFF
TGTGCCAGCAGGACTAGCGGGAACAATGAGCAGTTCTTC
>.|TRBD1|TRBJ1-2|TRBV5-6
CASSLKGAFYGYTF
TGTGCCAGCAGCTTGAAGGGGGCGTTCTATGGCTACACCTTC
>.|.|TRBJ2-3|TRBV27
CASSLISDTDTQYF
TGTGCCAGCAGTTTAATTTCCGACACAGATACGCAGTATTTT
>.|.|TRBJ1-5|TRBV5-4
CASSLEGADQPQHF
TGTGCCAGCAGCTTGGAAGGGGCGGATCAGCCCCAGCATTTT
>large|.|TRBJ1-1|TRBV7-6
CASSPGDPMNTEAFF
TGTGCCAGCAGCCCGGGGGACCCGATGAACACTGAAGCTTTCTTT
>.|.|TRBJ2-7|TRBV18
CASSPRASVYEQYF
TGTGCCAGCTCGCCCCGAGCTAGCGTCTACGAGCAGTACTTC
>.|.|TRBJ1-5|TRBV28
CASQSNQPQHF
TGTGCCAGCCAAAGCAATCAGCCCCAGCATTTT
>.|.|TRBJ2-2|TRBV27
CASAQGRNTGELFF
TGTGCCAGCGCACAGGGCCGAAACACCGGGGAGCTGTTTTTT
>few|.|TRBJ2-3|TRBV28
CASSLSTDTQYF
TGTGCCAGCAGTTTAAGCACAGATACGCAGTATTTT
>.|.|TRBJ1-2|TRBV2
CASTPTQGQGYTF
TGTGCCAGCACCCCGACCCAGGGGCAAGGCTACACCTTC
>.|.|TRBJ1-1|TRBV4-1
CASSQDFAKNTEAFF
TGCGCCAGCAGCCAAGACTTCGCCAAGAACACTGAAGCTTTCTTT
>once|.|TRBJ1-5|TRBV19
CASSSRQFQPQHF
TGTGCCAGTAGTTCCCGACAGTTCCAGCCCCAGCATTTT
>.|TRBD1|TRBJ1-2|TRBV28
CASNPGQGGLKGYTF
TGTGCCAGCAACCCCGGACAGGGAGGCTTAAAGGGCTACACCTTC
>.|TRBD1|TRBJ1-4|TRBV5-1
CASSFRQGGEKLFF
TGCGCCAGCAGCTTCAGACAGGGCGGGGAAAAACTGTTTTTT
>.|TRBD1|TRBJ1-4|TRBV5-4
CASSFMGQQNEKLFF
TGTGCCAGCAGCTTCATGGGACAGCAAAATGAAAAACTGTTTTTT
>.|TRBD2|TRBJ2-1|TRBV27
CASLRAGGKNEQFF
TGTGCCAGTCTTCGAGCGGGAGGAAAAAATGAGCAGTTCTTC
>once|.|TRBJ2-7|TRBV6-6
CASSSKEAGRAREQYF
TGTGCCAGCAGTTCGAAAGAAGCAGGTAGGGCGAGGGAGCAGTACTTC
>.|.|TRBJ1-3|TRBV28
CASSFQGRVSGNTIYF
TGTGCCAGCAGTTTCCAGGGGCGCGTCTCTGGAAACACCATATATTTT
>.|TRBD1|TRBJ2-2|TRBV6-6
CASRGDSANTGELFF
TGTGCCAGCAGGGGGGACAGCGCGAACACCGGGGAGCTGTTTTTT
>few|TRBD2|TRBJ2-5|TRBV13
CASSSRRVAGEETQYF
TGTGCCAGCAGCTCGCGGAGGGTGGCGGGAGAAGAGACCCAGTACTTC
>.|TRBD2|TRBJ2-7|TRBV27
CASSLAAEYYEQYF
TGTGCCAGCAGTCTAGCGGCGGAGTACTACGAGCAGTACTTC
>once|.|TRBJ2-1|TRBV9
CASSGTNNEQFF
TGTGCCAGCAGCGGGACCAACAATGAGCAGTTCTTC